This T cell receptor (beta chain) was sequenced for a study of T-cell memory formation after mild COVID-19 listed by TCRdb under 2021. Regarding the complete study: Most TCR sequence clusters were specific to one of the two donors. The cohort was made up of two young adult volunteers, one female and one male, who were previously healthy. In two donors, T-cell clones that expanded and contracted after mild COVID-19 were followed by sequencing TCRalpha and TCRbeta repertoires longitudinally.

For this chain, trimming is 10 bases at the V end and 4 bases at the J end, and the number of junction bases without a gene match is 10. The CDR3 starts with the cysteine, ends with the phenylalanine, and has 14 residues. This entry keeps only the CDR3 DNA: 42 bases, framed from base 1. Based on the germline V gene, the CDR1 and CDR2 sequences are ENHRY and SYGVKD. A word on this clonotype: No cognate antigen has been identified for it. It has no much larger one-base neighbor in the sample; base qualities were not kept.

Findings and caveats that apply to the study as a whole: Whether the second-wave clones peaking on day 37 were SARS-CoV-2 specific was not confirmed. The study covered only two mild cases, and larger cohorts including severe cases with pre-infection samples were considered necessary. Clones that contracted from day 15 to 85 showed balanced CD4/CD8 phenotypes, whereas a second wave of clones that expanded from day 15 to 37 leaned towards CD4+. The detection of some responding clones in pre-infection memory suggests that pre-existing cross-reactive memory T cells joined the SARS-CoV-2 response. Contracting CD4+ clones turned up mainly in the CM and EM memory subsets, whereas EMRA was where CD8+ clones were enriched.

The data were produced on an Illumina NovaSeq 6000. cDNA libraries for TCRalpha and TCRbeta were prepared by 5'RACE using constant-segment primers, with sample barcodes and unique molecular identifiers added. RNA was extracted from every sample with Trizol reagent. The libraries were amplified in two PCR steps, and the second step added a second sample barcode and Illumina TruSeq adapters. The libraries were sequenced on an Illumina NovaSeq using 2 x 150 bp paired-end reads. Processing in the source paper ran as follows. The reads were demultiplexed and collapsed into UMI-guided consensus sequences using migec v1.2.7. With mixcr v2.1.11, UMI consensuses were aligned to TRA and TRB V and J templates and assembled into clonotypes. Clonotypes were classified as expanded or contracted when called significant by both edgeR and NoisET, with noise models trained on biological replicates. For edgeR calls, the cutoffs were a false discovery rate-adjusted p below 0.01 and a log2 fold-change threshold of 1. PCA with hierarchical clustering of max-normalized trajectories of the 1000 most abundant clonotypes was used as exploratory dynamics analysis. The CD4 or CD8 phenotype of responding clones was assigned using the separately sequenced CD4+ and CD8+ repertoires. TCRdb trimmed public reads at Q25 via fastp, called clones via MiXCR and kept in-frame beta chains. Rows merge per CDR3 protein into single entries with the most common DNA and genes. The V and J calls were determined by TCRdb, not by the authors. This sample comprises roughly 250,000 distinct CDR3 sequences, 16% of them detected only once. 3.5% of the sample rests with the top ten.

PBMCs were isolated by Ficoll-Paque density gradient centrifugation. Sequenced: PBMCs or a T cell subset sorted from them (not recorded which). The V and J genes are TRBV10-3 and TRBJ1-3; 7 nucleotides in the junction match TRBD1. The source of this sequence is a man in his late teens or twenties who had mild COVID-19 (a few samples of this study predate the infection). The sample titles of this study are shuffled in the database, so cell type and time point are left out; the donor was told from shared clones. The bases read TGTGCCACCACTTTACCGGGACAGGGAAACACCATATATTTT. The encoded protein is CATTLPGQGNTIYF.